Presented here are 4 T cell receptor beta chains from one specimen sequenced in a study of blood T cell repertoires in COVID-19. Method: immunoSEQ multiplex PCR; TCRdb's copy keeps in-frame clones and lacks some. The sample carries over 85,000 clones, approximately 86% recorded once. The sample taken for sequencing was peripheral blood. The receptors shown here come from a woman older than 75 with acute or convalescent COVID-19.

The chain is built from TRBV3-1 (or the pseudogene TRBV3-2) and TRBJ2-7; tentative D call: TRBD2 (6 bases). Germline values: CDR1 LGHDT, CDR2 YNNKEL (reference sequence). The CDR3 extends over 15 amino acids. Trimming pared 0 bases from V and 3 bases from J, leaving 12 bases between. CDR3 region: CASSQEEGFYYEQYF. CDR3 DNA: TGTGCCAGCAGCCAAGAGGAGGGGTTTTACTACGAGCAGTACTTC.

The rearrangement joins TRBV28 to TRBJ1-5; a weak D match, TRBD1 (6 bases). Germline V gene sequence: CDR1 MDHEN, CDR2 SYDVKM. The CDR3 covers 13 residues. V dropped 10 bases and J dropped 3 bases, with 13 bases sitting between them. CDR3 nucleotide sequence: TGTGCCACCACCGGACAGAACAATCAGCCCCAGCATTTT. Protein: CATTGQNNQPQHF. The complete variable domain, with remaining parts taken from reference TRBV28 and TRBJ1-5, reads DVKVTQSSRYLVKRTGEKVFLECVQDMDHENMFWYRQDPGLGLRLIYFSYDVKMKEKGDIPEGYSVSREKKERFSLILESASTNQTSMYLCATTGQNNQPQHFGDGTRLSIL.

Note on this clone: Other DNA sequences from this sample encode an identical CDR3 as well. The CDR3 bases are TGTGCCAGCAGCGCACAGGGGGCTCCTGGAAACACCATATATTTT. Translated, it gives CASSAQGAPGNTIYF. The rearrangement links TRBV9 to TRBJ1-3, with 9 bases that match TRBD1. The CDR3 has 15 residues. Germline lookup yields CDR1 SGDLS and CDR2 YYNGEE. The V and J ends lost 3 bases and 2 bases, in that order; junction bases with no gene match: 3.

The chain carries TRBV5-1 and TRBJ2-1, with 12 bases aligning to TRBD2. Germline V gene sequence: CDR1 SGHRS, CDR2 YFSETQ. The V segment lost 4 bases and the J segment 2 bases; nucleotides outside the gene matches: 1. The CDR3 loop spans 15 amino acids. CDR3 in DNA: TGCGCCAGCAGCCGGACTAGCGGGACCTACAATGAGCAGTTCTTC. It specifies CASSRTSGTYNEQFF.